Below, one TCR beta chain is given with its context. Its antigen remains unidentified. Related graft donors supplied nonmyeloablative bone marrow transplants, and mixed chimerism was transient. Germline V gene data show CDR1 as SGHNT and CDR2 as YENEEA. V gave up 7 bases and J gave up 7 bases, with 10 bases separating them. This CDR3 contains 12 residues. The data were produced by immunoSEQ multiplex PCR, yet TCRdb's version contains in-frame clones alone and is incomplete. The repertoire has about 81,000 clones, roughly 90% of them found once; the top ten carry approximately 1.4%. This specimen comes from a study of Tregs in tolerant kidney transplant recipients. Study-wide results and caveats: For some patients, primers changed over time, blocking nucleotide-level comparison.

The receptor was isolated from a human patient who received a combined kidney and bone marrow transplant. Some T cells may be transferred from the graft donor. This specimen consisted of CD4+ T cells from blood (PBMCs), obtained 24 months after the transplant. This rearrangement joins TRBV11-3 to TRBJ2-2, with D hard to call. CDR3 coding DNA: TGTGCCAGCACCCCAACCGGCGGGGAGCTGTTTTTT. Translated: CASTPTGGELFF.